The clone carrying this T cell receptor beta chain has a count of ten or more. The entry originates in a study of T cells in Graves' hyperthyroidism and ophthalmopathy. Amplification targeted TCR beta CDR3 regions from RNA transcripts. The HTBI primer set served for first-round RT-PCR of the TCR CDR3. Using its own MiXCR run on the multiplex PCR reads, TCRdb lists one record per CDR3 protein. Among around 520,000 distinct CDR3 sequences listed, roughly 25% were seen once. Germline CDR1 SGHVS, CDR2 FNYEAQ. The CDR3 is made up of 17 amino acids. Trimming removed 0 bases at V and 1 base at J, with 15 bases between.

V usage is TRBV7-6 and J usage is TRBJ2-5, with D possibly matching TRBD1 (5 bases). Specimen: blood. This TCR derives from a woman in her 30s with Graves' ophthalmopathy. CDR3 nucleotide sequence: TGTGCCAGCAGCTTAGCCGCCCCCCGTAGGGGCCAAGAGACCCAGTACTTC. This translates into CASSLAAPRRGQETQYF. Full variable domain (missing parts from reference TRBV7-6 and TRBJ2-5): GAGVSQSPRYKVTKRGQDVALRCDPISGHVSLYWYRQALGQGPEFLTYFNYEAQQDKSGLPNDRFSAERPEGSISTLTIQRTEQRDSAMYRCASSLAAPRRGQETQYFGPGTRLLVL.